The T cell receptor (beta chain) under discussion was sequenced for a study of T cells in Graves' hyperthyroidism and ophthalmopathy. RNA transcripts yielded amplified TCR beta CDR3 regions. During a first-round RT-PCR of the TCR CDR3, the HTBI primer set was used. TCRdb reanalysed the multiplex PCR reads using MiXCR and keeps one entry per CDR3 protein. Of nearly 600,000 distinct CDR3 sequences in the sample, 14% were seen once. CDR3 length equals 14 residues. Germline lookup yields CDR1 SGHTA and CDR2 FQGNSA. J was trimmed by 8 bases and V by 1 base; bases with no gene match: 4. The sequenced sample was blood. This chain joins TRBV7-2 and TRBJ1-2; 10 bases match TRBD1. The clonotype was recovered from a woman aged 18 to 35 with Graves' ophthalmopathy. The CDR3 nucleotides are TGTGCCAGCAGCTTAGTCGGGACAGGGGACGGCTACACCTTC. Its protein product is CASSLVGTGDGYTF.